This entry lists 18 T cell receptor beta chains sequenced from one sample in a study of shared clonotypes between healthy human individuals. The table came from immunoSEQ multiplex PCR; TCRdb's copy has only in-frame clones and leaves some out. This table has about 2.4 million clones, roughly nine tenths appearing once. Sequencing was carried out using naive CD4+ T cells sorted from blood. Subset of the sample: CD45RA+ positively selected. The receptor source for this set is a young man in good health.

J is TRBJ2-5 and V is TRBV7-6; TRBD1 or TRBD2 may be the D gene (5 bases each). Trimming cost V 5 bases and J 1 base, with 14 bases left between them. CDR1 and CDR2 from the germline V gene are SGHVS and FNYEAQ. The CDR3 runs 15 residues. The CDR3 loop is CASSPRGGSQETQYF. CDR3 bases: TGTGCCAGCAGCCCCCGGGGCGGGTCCCAAGAGACCCAGTACTTC.

The CDR3 DNA sequence: TGTGCCAGCTCACCTAATCACTCCAGGGACGAGCAGTACTTC. Its translation is CASSPNHSRDEQYF. This chain uses TRBV18 with TRBJ2-7; TRBD1 is a possible D gene (5 bases). The CDR3 is made up of 14 amino acids. Trimming took off 3 bases at V and 5 bases at J, with 14 bases between the two ends. CDR1 and CDR2 (germline): KGHSH, LQKENI.

V gene TRBV18 combines with J gene TRBJ1-1, with D hard to call. Per the germline V gene, CDR1 is KGHSH and CDR2 is LQKENI. This CDR3 region has 15 residues. V lost 3 bases to trimming and J lost 2 bases, with 13 bases between them. CDR3 sequence (DNA): TGTGCCAGCTCACCGGAAGCTGGAGGCAACACTGAAGCTTTCTTT. Its translation: CASSPEAGGNTEAFF.

The chain joins TRBV4-1 to TRBJ1-5, with D possibly matching TRBD1 (6 bases). The CDR3 spans 17 residues. The germline V gene encodes CDR1 MGHRA and CDR2 YSYEKL. V lost 1 base to trimming and J lost 6 bases, with 19 bases between them. The CDR3 bases are TGCGCCAGCAGCCAAGTATTAGAAGGGGGGATCAGTCAGCCCCAGCATTTT. The encoded protein is CASSQVLEGGISQPQHF.

This chain joins TRBV29-1 and TRBJ1-1; TRBD1 agrees at 9 bases. Germline loops: CDR1 SQVTM, CDR2 ANQGSEA. Unmatched junction bases numbered 11, after V lost 7 bases and J lost 8 bases. The CDR3 runs 13 residues. The CDR3 loop is CSAIEGQGKEAFF. The CDR3 nucleotides are TGCAGCGCCATAGAAGGACAGGGGAAAGAAGCTTTCTTT.

With regard to this clone: Other DNA sequences in this sample translate to the same CDR3. J is TRBJ2-7 and V is TRBV14; D gene ambiguous. Trimming removed 2 bases from V and 3 bases from J, with 5 bases in between. Per germline, CDR1 SGHDN and CDR2 FVKESK. The CDR3 loop spans 12 amino acids. CDR3 sequence: CASSQFFYEQYF. The CDR3 DNA reads as TGTGCCAGCAGCCAATTTTTCTACGAGCAGTACTTC.

This clone was seen a handful of times. The chain employs TRBV19 and TRBJ2-1; TRBD2 matches at 9 bases. Germline values: CDR1 LNHDA, CDR2 SQIVND (reference sequence). V dropped 5 bases and J dropped 8; count of bases not matched to a gene: 4. The CDR3 is made up of 13 amino acids. The CDR3: CASSFRLADEQFF. The CDR3, as DNA: TGTGCCAGTAGTTTCAGACTAGCGGATGAGCAGTTCTTC.

This sequence joins TRBV6-5 and TRBJ2-5; 8 bases are a match to TRBD2. V shed 0 bases and J 2 bases; nucleotides not matched to a gene: 5. CDR3 length: 16 amino acids. The germline CDR1 and CDR2 sequences are MNHEY and SVGAGI. The CDR3 bases are TGTGCCAGCAGTTACTCGAAGGCGGGGGGACAAGAGACCCAGTACTTC. The encoded protein is CASSYSKAGGQETQYF.

This clone was counted a single time. The chain uses TRBV18 and TRBJ2-2; tentatively, D is TRBD1 (6 bases). V lost 2 bases, J lost 0 bases, and 10 bases lay in between. This CDR3 region has 16 residues. Germline lookup yields CDR1 KGHSH and CDR2 LQKENI. For the CDR3, the DNA is TGTGCCAGCTCACCAAGAGGGACACCGAACACCGGGGAGCTGTTTTTT. This codes for CASSPRGTPNTGELFF. The variable domain in full, completed from reference TRBV18 and TRBJ2-2, reads NAGVMQNPRHLVRRRGQEARLRCSPMKGHSHVYWYRQLPEEGLKFMVYLQKENIIDESGMPKERFSAEFPKEGPSILRIQQVVRGDSAAYFCASSPRGTPNTGELFFGEGSRLTVL.

This chain connects TRBV12-1 to TRBJ2-1. TRBV12-1 is assigned pseudogene status. CDR3 length equals 19 residues. The CDR3 here is CASSSDSVDGQSSYNEQFF. The CDR3 nucleotides read TGTGCCAGCAGCTCTGATTCCGTCGACGGGCAAAGCTCCTACAATGAGCAGTTCTTC.

The chain couples TRBV19 to TRBJ1-6; D remains unclear. V was clipped by 3 bases and J by 8 bases, with 14 bases between them. The CDR3 spans 15 residues. Looked up from germline, CDR1 is LNHDA and CDR2 is SQIVND (reference sequence). Here the CDR3 reads CASSIVSRTDSPLHF. The CDR3 region has the DNA TGTGCCAGTAGTATCGTGTCTCGGACGGATTCACCCCTCCACTTT.

The genes are TRBV19 and TRBJ2-1, with a tentative D call TRBD2 (6 bases). Germline V gene lookup returns CDR1 LNHDA and CDR2 SQIVND (reference sequence). This CDR3 has 15 residues. The V end lost 5 bases, the J end lost 4 bases, and 15 bases lay between the germline ends. This CDR3 is CASSPKERAYNEQFF. The CDR3 nucleotides are TGTGCCAGTAGTCCCAAGGAGCGGGCTTACAATGAGCAGTTCTTC.

The chain joins TRBV21-1 to TRBJ2-3; the table's D call TRBD2 went unverified against the DNA. TRBV21-1 is classified as a pseudogene. This CDR3 comprises 10 residues. CDR3 sequence (DNA): TGTGCCGGAATAGCGGGAACGCAGTATTTT. Encoded protein: CAGIAGTQYF.

The CDR3 DNA reads TGCGCCAGCAGCTTGGCCAAACAGGGTAATTCACCCCTCCACTTT. It encodes CASSLAKQGNSPLHF. The chain couples TRBV5-1 to TRBJ1-6; D is possibly TRBD1 (6 bases). V was clipped by 0 bases and J by 6 bases, with 10 bases between them. This CDR3 has 15 residues. From germline, CDR1 is SGHRS and CDR2 YFSETQ.

The chain has TRBV28 and TRBJ2-7, with 9 bases matching TRBD1. The CDR3 extends over 13 amino acids. V trimming: 8 bases; J trimming: 1 base; junction bases outside the gene matches: 3. Germline CDR1 is MDHEN and CDR2 is SYDVKM. The CDR3 sequence is CASRDRDSYEQYF. The CDR3 DNA reads as TGTGCCAGCCGGGACAGGGATTCCTACGAGCAGTACTTC.

With regard to this clone: An end of the junction differs from the germline gene, which may be a read error. This chain joins TRBV7-7 and TRBJ2-1; the D gene could be TRBD1 or TRBD2 (5 bases each). Germline values: CDR1 SSHAT, CDR2 FNYEAQ (reference sequence). The CDR3 spans 14 residues. The CDR3 nucleotides read TGTGCTAGCAGCTTGGGACCTACCTACAATGAGCAGTTCTTC. It yields the protein CASSLGPTYNEQFF. Supplemented by reference TRBV7-7 and TRBJ2-1, the full variable domain reads GAGVSQSPRYKVTKRGQDVTLRCDPISSHATLYWYQQALGQGPEFLTYFNYEAQPDKSGLPSDRFSAERPEGSISTLTIQRTEQRDSAMYRCASSLGPTYNEQFFGPGTRLTVL.

For the CDR3, the DNA is TGTGCCAGCAGCTTAATAGGGATAGTAGAGACCCAGTACTTC. It codes for CASSLIGIVETQYF. The V and J genes are TRBV7-6 and TRBJ2-5; D call uncertain. Trimming removed 2 bases at V and 4 bases at J, with 11 bases between. There are 14 residues in the CDR3. The germline CDR1 and CDR2 sequences are SGHVS and FNYEAQ.

The V and J genes are TRBV4-1 and TRBJ2-7, with 8 bases matching TRBD2. The ends lost 4 bases at V and 2 bases at J; junction bases unmatched: 16. Germline CDR1 and CDR2: MGHRA and YSYEKL. The CDR3 is made up of 18 amino acids. For the CDR3, the DNA is TGCGCCAGCAGCCTGAACCTTTCGGGCGGGGGGCGGACCTACGAGCAGTACTTC. As protein: CASSLNLSGGGRTYEQYF.